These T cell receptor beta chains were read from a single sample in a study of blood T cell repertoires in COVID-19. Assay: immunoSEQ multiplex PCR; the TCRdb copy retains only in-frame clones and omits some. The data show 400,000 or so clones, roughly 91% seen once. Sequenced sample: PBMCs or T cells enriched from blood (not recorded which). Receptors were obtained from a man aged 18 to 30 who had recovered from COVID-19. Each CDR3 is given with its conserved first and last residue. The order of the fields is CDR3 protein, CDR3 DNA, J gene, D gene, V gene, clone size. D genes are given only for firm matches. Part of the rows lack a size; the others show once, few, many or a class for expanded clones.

CDR3: CAISESSLETQYF
DNA: TGTGCCATCAGTGAGTCTAGTCTGGAGACCCAGTACTTC
J: TRBJ2-5
D: .
V: TRBV10-3
size: once

CDR3: CASSFTGGGAGNEQFF
DNA: TGTGCCAGCAGCTTTACCGGCGGGGGGGCCGGCAATGAGCAGTTCTTC
J: TRBJ2-1
D: TRBD2
V: TRBV11-2
size: .

CDR3: CASSRTYYNEQFF
DNA: TGTGCCAGCAGCCGCACCTACTACAATGAGCAGTTCTTC
J: TRBJ2-1
D: .
V: TRBV6-5
size: .

CDR3: CASSPPGVGFVEQFF
DNA: TGTGCCAGCAGCCCCCCCGGGGTCGGTTTCGTTGAGCAGTTCTTC
J: TRBJ2-1
D: .
V: TRBV7-8
size: .

CDR3: CASSQAGGAEAFF
DNA: TGTGCCAGCAGCCAAGCTGGAGGGGCTGAAGCTTTCTTT
J: TRBJ1-1
D: .
V: TRBV4-2
size: .

CDR3: CAISGAVEETQYF
DNA: TGTGCCATCAGTGGGGCAGTCGAAGAGACCCAGTACTTC
J: TRBJ2-5
D: .
V: TRBV10-3
size: .

CDR3: CASSLRARVQETQYF
DNA: TGTGCCAGCAGCTTAAGAGCGAGAGTCCAAGAGACCCAGTACTTC
J: TRBJ2-5
D: .
V: TRBV11-2
size: .

CDR3: CASSRFTGEGYTF
DNA: TGCGCCAGCAGCAGATTCACAGGGGAGGGCTACACCTTC
J: TRBJ1-2
D: TRBD1
V: TRBV5-1
size: once

CDR3: CASSHSDRAGTEAFF
DNA: TGTGCCAGCAGCCACTCGGACAGGGCAGGGACTGAAGCTTTCTTT
J: TRBJ1-1
D: TRBD1
V: TRBV7-2
size: .

CDR3: CASSLAASGGAGNTIYF
DNA: TGTGCCAGCAGCTTAGCGGCCTCCGGGGGGGCTGGAAACACCATATATTTT
J: TRBJ1-3
D: .
V: TRBV11-2
size: .

CDR3: CAWSVGWEGSTEAFF
DNA: TGTGCCTGGAGTGTGGGATGGGAAGGGAGCACTGAAGCTTTCTTT
J: TRBJ1-1
D: .
V: TRBV30
size: .

CDR3: CASSLSLYGYTF
DNA: TGTGCCAGCAGCTTATCTCTCTATGGCTACACCTTC
J: TRBJ1-2
D: .
V: TRBV7-9
size: .

CDR3: CASSENSPSTDTQYF
DNA: TGTGCCAGCAGTGAAAACAGCCCAAGCACAGATACGCAGTATTTT
J: TRBJ2-3
D: .
V: TRBV2
size: .

CDR3: CACWGGLENSPLHF
DNA: TGTGCCTGTTGGGGGGGGCTCGAGAATTCACCCCTCCACTTT
J: TRBJ1-6
D: .
V: TRBV30
size: .

CDR3: CASSEPRDRGDNEQFF
DNA: TGTGCCAGCAGCGAACCCCGGGACAGGGGAGACAATGAGCAGTTCTTC
J: TRBJ2-1
D: TRBD1
V: TRBV9
size: .

CDR3: CASEVGGGMDEQFF
DNA: TGTGCCAGCGAAGTTGGAGGGGGCATGGATGAGCAGTTCTTC
J: TRBJ2-1
D: .
V: TRBV6-5
size: .

CDR3: CASSLIAGAYNEQFF
DNA: TGTGCCAGCAGCTTAATTGCTGGAGCTTACAATGAGCAGTTCTTC
J: TRBJ2-1
D: .
V: TRBV11-3
size: .

CDR3: CASSLQGAAIQPQHF
DNA: TGTGCCAGCAGCTTACAGGGGGCGGCGATTCAGCCCCAGCATTTT
J: TRBJ1-5
D: TRBD1
V: TRBV6-5
size: .

CDR3: CASSLALQGRSSYNSPLHF
DNA: TGTGCCAGCAGCTTAGCCCTACAGGGTCGTAGCTCCTATAATTCACCCCTCCACTTT
J: TRBJ1-6
D: .
V: TRBV11-2
size: .

CDR3: CASSRGTGDSVRGQFF
DNA: TGCGCCAGCAGCCGCGGGACAGGGGATAGTGTCAGGGGGCAGTTCTTC
J: TRBJ2-1
D: TRBD1
V: TRBV23-1
size: .

CDR3: CASSSGHPNYGYTF
DNA: TGTGCCAGCAGTTCGGGACACCCTAACTATGGCTACACCTTC
J: TRBJ1-2
D: .
V: TRBV28
size: .

CDR3: CASSLAGTGGIYGYTF
DNA: TGTGCCAGCAGCTTAGCGGGGACGGGGGGTATCTATGGCTACACCTTC
J: TRBJ1-2
D: .
V: TRBV11-2
size: .

CDR3: CASSQGGRGPYLVYGYTF
DNA: TGTGCCAGCAGCCAAGGCGGGCGGGGCCCCTATTTGGTCTATGGCTACACCTTC
J: TRBJ1-2
D: .
V: TRBV3-1/TRBV3-2
size: .

CDR3: CASSLGQGADTQYF
DNA: TGTGCCAGCAGCCTCGGACAGGGAGCAGATACGCAGTATTTT
J: TRBJ2-3
D: TRBD1
V: TRBV7-9
size: once

CDR3: CAWSRTGLVLEQYF
DNA: TGTGCCTGGAGTCGTACCGGACTAGTCCTCGAGCAGTACTTC
J: TRBJ2-7
D: TRBD2
V: TRBV30
size: .

CDR3: CASDPTGKSSYNSPLHF
DNA: TGTGCCAGTGACCCGACAGGGAAGAGCTCCTATAATTCACCCCTCCACTTT
J: TRBJ1-6
D: TRBD1
V: TRBV28
size: .

CDR3: CACQEGNTEAFF
DNA: TGTGCCTGCCAGGAAGGGAACACTGAAGCTTTCTTT
J: TRBJ1-1
D: .
V: TRBV30
size: .

CDR3: CSASPLAAAAYNEQFF
DNA: TGCAGTGCTAGTCCTCTAGCGGCCGCAGCCTACAATGAGCAGTTCTTC
J: TRBJ2-1
D: TRBD2
V: TRBV20-1
size: .

CDR3: CAWSVALRQFNSYEQYF
DNA: TGTGCCTGGAGTGTTGCGTTGAGGCAGTTCAACTCCTACGAGCAGTACTTC
J: TRBJ2-7
D: .
V: TRBV30
size: .

CDR3: CASSLERSGELFF
DNA: TGTGCCAGCAGTTTAGAGCGGTCCGGGGAGCTGTTTTTT
J: TRBJ2-2
D: .
V: TRBV12-3/TRBV12-4
size: .

CDR3: CAFSRGQNYGYTF
DNA: TGTGCCTTCTCTAGGGGGCAGAATTATGGCTACACCTTC
J: TRBJ1-2
D: TRBD1
V: TRBV6-5
size: few

CDR3: CSVEDGGSEADTQYF
DNA: TGCAGCGTTGAAGATGGCGGGAGCGAGGCAGATACGCAGTATTTT
J: TRBJ2-3
D: TRBD2
V: TRBV29-1
size: .

CDR3: CASSFGGRYNEQFF
DNA: TGTGCCAGCAGCTTTGGGGGCCGGTACAATGAGCAGTTCTTC
J: TRBJ2-1
D: .
V: TRBV5-4
size: once

CDR3: CASNLDRRQPQHF
DNA: TGTGCCAGCAACCTCGACAGGCGTCAGCCCCAGCATTTT
J: TRBJ1-5
D: .
V: TRBV12-3/TRBV12-4
size: many

CDR3: CASSAAGASGNTIYF
DNA: TGTGCCAGCAGTGCAGCAGGAGCCTCTGGAAACACCATATATTTT
J: TRBJ1-3
D: .
V: TRBV2
size: .

CDR3: CASSHGGGQYF
DNA: TGTGCCAGCAGCCACGGGGGTGGGCAGTACTTC
J: TRBJ2-7
D: .
V: TRBV6-5
size: .

CDR3: CASSLIGDETQYF
DNA: TGTGCCAGCAGTTTGATAGGGGATGAGACCCAGTACTTC
J: TRBJ2-5
D: .
V: TRBV12-3/TRBV12-4
size: .

CDR3: CASSPQPNTEAFF
DNA: TGTGCCAGCAGCCCACAGCCGAACACTGAAGCTTTCTTT
J: TRBJ1-1
D: .
V: TRBV5-6
size: .

CDR3: CASSQVRYTEAFF
DNA: TGCGCCAGCAGCCAAGTTCGGTACACTGAAGCTTTCTTT
J: TRBJ1-1
D: .
V: TRBV4-1
size: once

CDR3: CASSLASSYEQYF
DNA: TGCGCCAGCAGCTTGGCCTCGAGTTACGAGCAGTACTTC
J: TRBJ2-7
D: .
V: TRBV5-1
size: .

CDR3: CASSQDSGNTEAFF
DNA: TGTGCCAGCAGCCAAGATAGCGGAAACACTGAAGCTTTCTTT
J: TRBJ1-1
D: .
V: TRBV3-1/TRBV3-2
size: once

CDR3: CASSDRTGTDTQYF
DNA: TGTGCCAGCAGCGATCGTACGGGCACAGATACGCAGTATTTT
J: TRBJ2-3
D: .
V: TRBV16
size: .

CDR3: CEHLFVLAGLLYEQYF
DNA: TGTGAACATCTTTTCGTACTAGCGGGGCTCCTCTACGAGCAGTACTTC
J: TRBJ2-7
D: TRBD2
V: TRBV18
size: .

CDR3: CAWSVARLAGEETQYF
DNA: TGTGCCTGGAGTGTCGCCCGACTAGCGGGAGAGGAGACCCAGTACTTC
J: TRBJ2-5
D: TRBD2
V: TRBV30
size: .

CDR3: CATSTGTDTEAFF
DNA: TGTGCCACCAGTACAGGGACAGACACTGAAGCTTTCTTT
J: TRBJ1-1
D: TRBD1
V: TRBV15
size: few

CDR3: CASSLTSDEKLFF
DNA: TGTGCCAGCAGCCTGACATCGGATGAAAAACTGTTTTTT
J: TRBJ1-4
D: .
V: TRBV3-1/TRBV3-2
size: .

CDR3: CASSLAPGGEDEQYF
DNA: TGTGCCAGCAGCTTAGCGCCAGGGGGCGAGGACGAGCAGTACTTC
J: TRBJ2-7
D: TRBD1
V: TRBV7-6
size: .

CDR3: CASSLAGAPETQYF
DNA: TGTGCCAGCAGCTTAGCGGGAGCACCGGAGACCCAGTACTTC
J: TRBJ2-5
D: TRBD2
V: TRBV5-5
size: .

CDR3: CASSALTVNTEAFF
DNA: TGTGCCAGCAGCGCCTTAACAGTGAACACTGAAGCTTTCTTT
J: TRBJ1-1
D: .
V: TRBV7-9
size: .

CDR3: CASSHQQEGYTF
DNA: TGTGCCAGCAGCCACCAACAGGAGGGCTACACCTTC
J: TRBJ1-2
D: .
V: TRBV21-1
size: .

CDR3: CAISDSDSLGHNEQFF
DNA: TGTGCCATCAGTGATTCGGACAGCTTGGGGCACAATGAGCAGTTCTTC
J: TRBJ2-1
D: .
V: TRBV10-3
size: few

CDR3: CASSIGQSSNTEAFF
DNA: TGTGCCAGCAGCATAGGACAGAGTTCAAACACTGAAGCTTTCTTT
J: TRBJ1-1
D: .
V: TRBV13
size: .

CDR3: CSVVSGTADTQYF
DNA: TGCAGCGTAGTTAGCGGCACCGCAGATACGCAGTATTTT
J: TRBJ2-3
D: .
V: TRBV29-1
size: .

CDR3: CASIAITGELFF
DNA: TGTGCCAGCATAGCGATAACCGGGGAGCTGTTTTTT
J: TRBJ2-2
D: .
V: TRBV19
size: .

CDR3: CASGRQESYEQYF
DNA: TGTGCCAGCGGAAGACAGGAAAGTTACGAGCAGTACTTC
J: TRBJ2-7
D: .
V: TRBV6-6
size: few